The clone carrying this TCR beta chain was observed once. The data originate from a study of T cell changes during pregnancy in multiple sclerosis. The repertoire was sequenced with immunoSEQ multiplex PCR; TCRdb's copy has only in-frame clones and lacks some. Seen here are about 87,000 clones, about 93% observed once, and the top ten hold around 1.4%. Germline CDR1 is KGHSH and CDR2 is LQKENI. Trimming cost V 3 bases and J 3 bases, with 14 bases left between them. CDR3 length: 16 residues. The source is a female donor in good health, enrolled as a control in a pregnancy study. The sequences come from peripheral blood, collected in the third trimester of pregnancy. The chain has TRBV18 and TRBJ2-2; D is possibly TRBD1 (5 bases). Here the CDR3 DNA reads TGTGCCAGCTCACCGAGTAAAGGGGCGGACACCGGGGAGCTGTTTTTT. Its translation is CASSPSKGADTGELFF. Full variable domain (rest looked up from reference TRBV18 and TRBJ2-2): NAGVMQNPRHLVRRRGQEARLRCSPMKGHSHVYWYRQLPEEGLKFMVYLQKENIIDESGMPKERFSAEFPKEGPSILRIQQVVRGDSAAYFCASSPSKGADTGELFFGEGSRLTVL.